The next 17 T cell receptor beta chains were all read from a single sample in a study of blood T cell repertoires in COVID-19 (dated by TCRdb to about 2020). The library was prepared using the immunoSEQ multiplex PCR assay. The table was pulled from immuneACCESS by TCRdb, which kept in-frame rearrangements only. Such tables lose some clones; where checked, under half of the loss comes from unresolved V genes, and the rest has no known cause. In this sample the table shows 150,000 or so clones, 70% to 90% of which occur a single time. The ten top clones hold approximately 10% of the sample. The specimen sequenced was peripheral blood. The receptors originated from a man aged 50-59 years with acute or convalescent COVID-19.

V gene TRBV28 combines with J gene TRBJ2-3; a possible D gene is TRBD2 (7 bases). The V and J ends lost 5 bases and 11 bases respectively, with 17 bases between them. The CDR3 sequence is 13 residues long. CDR1 is MDHEN, CDR2 SYDVKM, per germline. This CDR3 reads CASSGGGGVMQYF. The CDR3 nucleotides are TGTGCCAGCAGTGGGGGCGGGGGCGTGATGCAGTATTTT.

The chain employs TRBV6-1 and TRBJ2-7; D remains unclear. V lost 2 bases, J lost 2 bases, and 4 bases lay in between. CDR1 and CDR2 from the germline V gene are MNHNS and SASEGT. The CDR3 is 12 residues long. DNA of the CDR3: TGTGCCAGCAGTGAATTTACCTACGAGCAGTACTTC. Its translation: CASSEFTYEQYF.

The V and J genes are TRBV7-9 and TRBJ1-2; 7 bases match TRBD1. Trimming at V came to 6 bases and at J to 8 bases, leaving 12 bases not matched to a gene. CDR3 length: 14 residues. Germline V CDR1 and CDR2: SEHNR, FQNEAQ (reference sequence). The CDR3 region has the DNA TGTGCCAGCAGTCTTACGACAGGGAGAATCGGCTACACCTTC. Translating gives CASSLTTGRIGYTF.

V and J are TRBV6-2 or TRBV6-3 and TRBJ1-1; 7 nucleotides agree with TRBD1. Losses at the gene ends were 5 bases for V and 8 bases for J; bases not matched to a gene: 17. Germline CDR1 and CDR2: MNHEY and SVGEGT. This CDR3 contains 16 residues. CDR3 loop: CASSKTPRGDAQEAFF. CDR3 nucleotides: TGTGCCAGCAGTAAAACCCCCAGGGGGGACGCCCAGGAAGCTTTCTTT.

The chain is built from TRBV2 and TRBJ2-1; perhaps TRBD1 as D (6 bases). Per germline, CDR1 SNHLY and CDR2 FYNNEI. Trimming removed 7 bases from V and 5 bases from J, with 15 bases in between. The CDR3 covers 14 residues. The CDR3 reads CASIVGQTDNEQFF. The CDR3 bases are TGTGCCAGCATAGTCGGACAGACCGACAATGAGCAGTTCTTC.

The gene calls are TRBV11-2 and TRBJ2-7; 8 bases line up with TRBD1. CDR3 length equals 14 residues. Germline values: CDR1 SGHAT, CDR2 FQNNGV. Trimming cost V 7 bases and J 5 bases; bases outside gene matches: 10. The CDR3 region has the DNA TGTGCCAGCACCCCAGGGGGCTTCCCGAACGAGCAGTACTTC. It yields the protein CASTPGGFPNEQYF.

This sequence joins TRBV3-1 (or the pseudogene TRBV3-2) and TRBJ1-2; TRBD1 matches 7 bases. J gave up 5 bases and V 4 bases, and 7 bases lay outside the gene matches. CDR3 length: 14 amino acids. CDR1 and CDR2 from the germline V gene are LGHDT and YNNKEL (reference sequence). In DNA, the CDR3 is TGTGCCAGCAGCCCTGGGACAGTCAAGTATGGCTACACCTTC. This codes for CASSPGTVKYGYTF.

The chain has TRBV5-1 and TRBJ2-1; 9 nucleotides match TRBD2. The CDR3 length is 14 residues. Germline CDR1 and CDR2: SGHRS and YFSETQ. V shed 2 bases and J 7 bases; nucleotides not matched to a gene: 4. The CDR3 DNA reads as TGCGCCAGCAGCTTAGGGCGGGAGGGAAATGAGCAGTTCTTC. Translation gives CASSLGREGNEQFF.

This sequence joins TRBV18 and TRBJ2-1; TRBD2 aligns across 11 bases. The CDR3 consists of 18 residues. Per the germline V gene, CDR1 is KGHSH and CDR2 is LQKENI. Trimming at V came to 3 bases and at J to 12 bases, leaving 19 bases not matched to a gene. CDR3 amino acids: CASSPSPRTSGGLWGQFF. Here the CDR3 DNA reads TGTGCCAGCTCACCCTCCCCCCGAACTAGCGGGGGACTTTGGGGGCAGTTCTTC.

The V call is TRBV19, the J call TRBJ1-1; D uncertain. Germline loops: CDR1 LNHDA, CDR2 SQIVND (reference sequence). The CDR3 is 12 residues long. V dropped 5 bases and J dropped 3 bases, with 7 bases sitting between them. CDR3 DNA sequence: TGTGCCAGTAGTTGGCAGGACACTGAAGCTTTCTTT. Its protein product is CASSWQDTEAFF.

J is TRBJ1-1 and V is TRBV18, with D uncertain. This CDR3 has 14 amino acids. V lost 3 bases, J lost 5 bases, and 13 bases lay in between. CDR1 is KGHSH, CDR2 LQKENI, per germline. The CDR3 spells CASSPVVSRTEAFF. CDR3 in DNA: TGTGCCAGCTCACCGGTGGTGAGTCGGACTGAAGCTTTCTTT. Variable domain in full (rest from reference TRBV18 and TRBJ1-1): NAGVMQNPRHLVRRRGQEARLRCSPMKGHSHVYWYRQLPEEGLKFMVYLQKENIIDESGMPKERFSAEFPKEGPSILRIQQVVRGDSAAYFCASSPVVSRTEAFFGQGTRLTVV.

V usage is TRBV27 and J usage is TRBJ1-4, with 9 bases that match TRBD1. This CDR3 is built from 16 residues. Germline V gene sequence: CDR1 MNHEY, CDR2 SMNVEV (reference sequence). Germline trimming cut 1 base from V and 6 bases from J; bases unmatched to any gene: 6. CDR3 sequence reads: CASSLWPRDRDEKLFF. The CDR3 nucleotides are TGTGCCAGCAGTTTATGGCCCCGGGACAGGGATGAAAAACTGTTTTTT.

V gene TRBV12-3 or TRBV12-4 combines with J gene TRBJ1-1; the D is unclear. The ends were cut back, 4 bases at V and 5 bases at J, with 11 bases in the middle. The CDR3 totals 13 residues. CDR3 DNA sequence: TGTGCCAGCAGTTACCTGGGCCGGACTGAAGCTTTCTTT. Translating it yields CASSYLGRTEAFF.

In its sample, this clone was seen a few times. The rearrangement links TRBV6-5 to TRBJ2-5, with 7 bases matching TRBD2. Looked up from germline, CDR1 is MNHEY and CDR2 is SVGAGI. CDR3 length equals 15 residues. The V and J ends lost 0 bases and 4 bases, in that order; junction bases with no gene match: 5. The chain's CDR3 is CASSYSEGGPETQYF. In DNA form, the CDR3 reads TGTGCCAGCAGTTACTCGGAGGGAGGGCCAGAGACCCAGTACTTC.

This clone was observed once. The rearrangement joins TRBV30 to TRBJ1-2; 7 positions agree with TRBD1. CDR1 and CDR2 (germline): GTSNPN, SVGIG (reference sequence). J lost 3 bases, V lost 8 bases, and 3 bases had no gene match. The CDR3 spans 11 residues. CDR3 nucleotide sequence: TGTGCCCTCGGACAGGACTATGGCTACACCTTC. As protein: CALGQDYGYTF. Looking up the rest from reference TRBV30 and TRBJ1-2 gives the full variable domain: SQTIHQWPATLVQPVGSPLSLECTVEGTSNPNLYWYRQAAGRGLQLLFYSVGIGQISSEVPQNLSASRPQDRQFILSSKKLLLSDSGFYLCALGQDYGYTFGSGTRLTVV.

The chain recombines TRBV27 with TRBJ1-5, with 7 bases identical to TRBD1. V trimming: 6 bases; J trimming: 6 bases; junction bases outside the gene matches: 5. Germline values: CDR1 MNHEY, CDR2 SMNVEV (reference sequence). The CDR3 is made up of 13 amino acids. This CDR3 is CASSVTGFQPQHF. CDR3 DNA sequence: TGTGCCAGCAGCGTGACAGGGTTTCAGCCCCAGCATTTT.

The rearrangement joins TRBV28 to TRBJ1-2; the match to TRBD1 covers 7 bases. The V gene end was trimmed by 3 bases and the J gene end by 0 bases; junction bases not matched to a gene: 7. From germline, CDR1 is MDHEN and CDR2 SYDVKM. This CDR3 has 16 residues. CDR3 amino acids: CASSFWTGSSNYGYTF. CDR3 nucleotides: TGTGCCAGCAGTTTTTGGACAGGATCTTCTAACTATGGCTACACCTTC.